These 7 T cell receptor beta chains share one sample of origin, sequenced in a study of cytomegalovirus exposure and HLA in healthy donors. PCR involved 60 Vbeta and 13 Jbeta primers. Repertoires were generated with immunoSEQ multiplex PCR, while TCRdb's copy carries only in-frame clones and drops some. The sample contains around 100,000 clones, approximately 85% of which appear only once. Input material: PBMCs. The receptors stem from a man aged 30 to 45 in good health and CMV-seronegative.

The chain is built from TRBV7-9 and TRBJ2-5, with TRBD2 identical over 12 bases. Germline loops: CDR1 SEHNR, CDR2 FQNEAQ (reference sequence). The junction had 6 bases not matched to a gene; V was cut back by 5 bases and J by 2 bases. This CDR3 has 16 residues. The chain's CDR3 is CASSTTSGSYQETQYF. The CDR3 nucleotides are TGTGCCAGCAGCACGACTAGCGGGAGTTATCAAGAGACCCAGTACTTC. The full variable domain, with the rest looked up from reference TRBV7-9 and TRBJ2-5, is DTGVSQNPRHKITKRGQNVTFRCDPISEHNRLYWYRQTLGQGPEFLTYFQNEAQLEKSRLLSDRFSAERPKGSFSTLEIQRTEQGDSAMYLCASSTTSGSYQETQYFGPGTRLLVL.

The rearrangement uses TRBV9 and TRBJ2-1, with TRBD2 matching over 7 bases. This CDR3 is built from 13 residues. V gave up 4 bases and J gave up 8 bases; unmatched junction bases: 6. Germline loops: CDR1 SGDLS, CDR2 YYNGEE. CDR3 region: CASSSAREDEQFF. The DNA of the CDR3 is TGTGCCAGCAGCTCCGCACGGGAGGATGAGCAGTTCTTC.

The CDR3 coding sequence is TGTGCCAGCAGCCCACCGGGACAGGGTTCCCAAGAGACCCAGTACTTC. As protein: CASSPPGQGSQETQYF. The rearrangement joins TRBV7-6 to TRBJ2-5; 9 bases fit TRBD1. Germline V gene lookup returns CDR1 SGHVS and CDR2 FNYEAQ. The CDR3 runs 16 residues. V lost 5 bases, J lost 1 base, and 8 bases stayed unmatched.

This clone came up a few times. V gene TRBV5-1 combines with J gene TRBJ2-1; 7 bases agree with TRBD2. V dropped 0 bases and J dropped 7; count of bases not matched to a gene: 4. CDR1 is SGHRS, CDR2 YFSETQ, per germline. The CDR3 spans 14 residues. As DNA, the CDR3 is TGCGCCAGCAGCTTGGCCCTTAGCGGGAATGAGCAGTTCTTC. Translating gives CASSLALSGNEQFF.

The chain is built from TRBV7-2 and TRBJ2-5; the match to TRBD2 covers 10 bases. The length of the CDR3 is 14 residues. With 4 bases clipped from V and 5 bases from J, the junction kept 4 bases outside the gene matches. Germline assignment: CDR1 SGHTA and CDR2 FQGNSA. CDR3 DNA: TGTGCCAGCAGCTCAAAAGCGGGAGGGGAGACCCAGTACTTC. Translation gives CASSSKAGGETQYF.

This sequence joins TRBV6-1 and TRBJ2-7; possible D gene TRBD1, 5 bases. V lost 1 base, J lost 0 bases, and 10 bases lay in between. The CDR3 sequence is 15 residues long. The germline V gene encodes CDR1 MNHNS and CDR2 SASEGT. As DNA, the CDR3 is TGTGCCAGCAGTGAAGTGGACACGAGCTCCTACGAGCAGTACTTC. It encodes CASSEVDTSSYEQYF.

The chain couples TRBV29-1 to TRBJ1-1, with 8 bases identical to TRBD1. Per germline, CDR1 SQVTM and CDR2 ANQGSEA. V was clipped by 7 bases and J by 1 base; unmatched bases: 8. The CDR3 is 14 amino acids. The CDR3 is CSALGTGANTEAFF. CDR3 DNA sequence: TGCAGCGCCCTAGGGACAGGAGCGAACACTGAAGCTTTCTTT. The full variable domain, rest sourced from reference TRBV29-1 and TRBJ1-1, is SAVISQKPSRDICQRGTSLTIQCQVDSQVTMMFWYRQQPGQSLTLIATANQGSEATYESGFVIDKFPISRPNLTFSTLTVSNMSPEDSSIYLCSALGTGANTEAFFGQGTRLTVV.